This TCR beta chain derives from a study of T cells in localized non-small cell lung cancer. Findings of the study overall: Median detection of top 100 tumor clones in adjacent lung was under 75 clones.

CDR1 is MNHNY, CDR2 SVGAGI, per germline (reference sequence). CDR3 length: 14 amino acids. V gave up 7 bases and J gave up 4 bases, with 16 bases separating them. For this clone: Antigen unknown.

Sequenced by immunoSEQ multiplex PCR; TCRdb stores in-frame clones only, minus some. In the table there are over 40,000 clones, 88% of which are singletons. The chain is built from TRBV6-6 and TRBJ1-1, with D hard to call. The specimen comprised peripheral blood, sampled before any cancer treatment. This clonotype was sampled from a female donor older than 55 with stage I squamous cell lung carcinoma. The CDR3 loop reads CASTQNLGSTEAFF. CDR3 sequence (DNA): TGTGCCAGCACCCAAAATCTGGGCTCCACTGAAGCTTTCTTT.